One T cell receptor (beta chain) is described in this entry. As yet, its antigen is unknown. Trimming removed 1 base from V and 9 bases from J, with 19 bases in between. Germline CDR1 MNHNY, CDR2 SVGAGI (reference sequence). The CDR3 is made up of 16 amino acids. This table comes from immunoSEQ multiplex PCR, and its TCRdb copy is limited to in-frame clones, with some not included. The sample includes some 5,900 clones, 88% seen only once; the top ten take under 20%. This record comes from a study of STAT3 mutations in large granular lymphocyte leukemia. Study-level background: Roughly half the longitudinally sequenced T-LGLL patients had canonical STAT3 mutations. General study points: At least one immunodominant TCR beta clonotype appeared in every T-cell large granular lymphocyte leukemia patient. Clonal expansion was inferred from other time points because no sample existed at each clone's first appearance. In about 30% of the 18 patients, new TCR clonotypes emerged after therapy.

This receptor was identified in a human donor with T large granular lymphocyte leukemia. Some clones in this sample may be carry-over from other donors' samples. The V call is TRBV6-6, the J call TRBJ2-1, with D perhaps matching TRBD1 or TRBD2 (5 bases each). Sequencing was carried out using PBMCs. CDR3 coding DNA: TGTGCCAGCAGTTACTTTCCCGGGACCACCATGGGTGAGCAGTTCTTC. Amino acids: CASSYFPGTTMGEQFF.